This T cell receptor beta chain originates from a study of monozygotic twins with inflammatory bowel disease. TCRdb reanalyzed the 5' RACE reads, giving one entry per CDR3 protein sequence and no DNA. This listing includes some 100,000 distinct CDR3 sequences. Overall study findings and caveats: Discordant twins had repertoire similarity that did not differ from that of concordant twins, possibly from limited power.

This CDR3 contains 16 residues. The germline CDR1 and CDR2 sequences are DFQATT and SNEGSKA (reference sequence). Turning to this clonotype: Its target is not known.

V and J are TRBV20-1 and TRBJ2-2. The sequencing sample was made of blood. The receptor comes from a human donor with ulcerative colitis or Crohn's disease, or a healthy co-twin of an affected twin (not recorded which). The CDR3 is CSARDHKGANTGELFF.